This TCR beta chain was retrieved from a study of T cell responses to AZD1222 COVID-19 vaccine. Assay: immunoSEQ multiplex PCR; the TCRdb copy retains only in-frame clones and omits some. This table has 150,000 to 200,000 clones, 91% appearing once. This material consisted of peripheral blood, taken 28 days after the second AZD1222 dose. This receptor was taken from an adult who received the AZD1222 COVID-19 vaccine.

CDR3 amino acids: CATSDMAGGTDTQYF. The CDR3 coding sequence is TGTGCCACCAGTGATATGGCGGGAGGAACAGATACGCAGTATTTT. The chain combines TRBV24-1 with TRBJ2-3, with TRBD2 matching 8 bases. Germline V gene sequence: CDR1 KGHDR, CDR2 SFDVKD. With V trimmed by 3 bases and J by 3 bases, 4 bases remained unmatched. The CDR3 contains 15 residues.